This entry lists 24 T cell receptor beta chains sequenced from one sample in a study of blood T cell repertoires in COVID-19. Sequenced by immunoSEQ multiplex PCR; TCRdb stores in-frame clones only, minus some. The table shows under 45,000 clones, with more than 90% occurring only once. Sequencing was carried out using peripheral blood. These receptors were obtained from a man aged 60-69 years with active or convalescent COVID-19.

About this clone itself: Other DNA variants within this sample encode the same CDR3. This CDR3 is CASSLDRVGETQYF. For the CDR3, the DNA is TGCGCCAGCAGCTTGGACAGGGTGGGAGAGACCCAGTACTTC. The chain employs TRBV5-1 and TRBJ2-5; D may be TRBD1 (6 bases). Trimming took 0 bases from V and 4 from J, leaving 10 bases between them. CDR1 and CDR2 from the germline V gene are SGHRS and YFSETQ. The CDR3 consists of 14 residues. Full variable domain (missing parts from reference TRBV5-1 and TRBJ2-5): KAGVTQTPRYLIKTRGQQVTLSCSPISGHRSVSWYQQTPGQGLQFLFEYFSETQRNKGNFPGRFSGRQFSNSRSEMNVSTLELGDSALYLCASSLDRVGETQYFGPGTRLLVL.

V usage is TRBV7-2 and J usage is TRBJ2-6, with a weak D call TRBD1 (5 bases). Trimming pared 0 bases from V and 2 bases from J, leaving 5 bases between. CDR3 length equals 15 residues. Germline V lookup: CDR1 SGHTA, CDR2 FQGNSA. Here the CDR3 DNA reads TGTGCCAGCAGCTTAGCAGGGGCTGGGGCCAACGTCCTGACTTTC. Protein: CASSLAGAGANVLTF.

The chain recombines TRBV28 with TRBJ1-6, with D possibly being TRBD1 (6 bases). The CDR3 extends over 15 amino acids. Trimming shortened V by 3 bases and J by 6 bases, and 12 bases separated the two germline ends. Germline V lookup: CDR1 MDHEN, CDR2 SYDVKM. The CDR3, as DNA: TGTGCCAGCAGTTTTAATCAGGGGCGTAATTCACCCCTCCACTTT. Translation gives CASSFNQGRNSPLHF.

The chain is built from TRBV27 and TRBJ2-7; 14 nucleotides line up with TRBD2. The germline gives CDR1 MNHEY, CDR2 SMNVEV (reference sequence). V was clipped by 3 bases and J by 6 bases; unmatched bases: 10. The CDR3 has 17 residues. CDR3 sequence: CASSFLGLAGERGEQYF. For the CDR3, the DNA is TGTGCCAGCAGTTTCCTGGGACTAGCGGGAGAAAGAGGCGAGCAGTACTTC.

There are a few counts of this clone. The genes are TRBV11-2 and TRBJ1-6, with TRBD1 matching over 7 bases. From germline, CDR1 is SGHAT and CDR2 FQNNGV. V was clipped by 2 bases and J by 7 bases; unmatched bases: 5. CDR3 size: 15 residues. The CDR3 here is CASSLRGRGNSPLHF. CDR3 DNA sequence: TGTGCCAGCAGCTTAAGGGGCAGGGGGAATTCACCCCTCCACTTT. Variable domain in full (rest from reference TRBV11-2 and TRBJ1-6): EAGVAQSPRYKIIEKRQSVAFWCNPISGHATLYWYQQILGQGPKLLIQFQNNGVVDDSQLPKDRFSAERLKGVDSTLKIQPAKLEDSAVYLCASSLRGRGNSPLHFGNGTRLTVT.

The rearrangement links TRBV10-3 to TRBJ1-6, with a possible D match to TRBD1 (5 bases). The CDR3 spans 13 residues. Trimming took 7 bases from V and 7 from J, leaving 11 bases between them. Germline CDR1 is ENHRY and CDR2 is SYGVKD. The CDR3 coding sequence is TGTGCCATCACGCGGGGGTCCAATTCACCCCTCCACTTT. Translated, it gives CAITRGSNSPLHF.

As DNA, the CDR3 is TGCGCCAGCAGCCAAGTTTTGGAGGGACTCGAGTACGAGCAGTACTTC. Protein: CASSQVLEGLEYEQYF. The chain recombines TRBV4-3 with TRBJ2-7; the D gene is possibly TRBD2 (6 bases). V was cut by 1 base and J by 4 bases, with 17 bases left in between. Germline CDR1 reads LGHNA; CDR2 reads YSLEER. The CDR3 consists of 16 residues.

The rearrangement uses TRBV4-2 and TRBJ1-4; D is ambiguous. This CDR3 spans 16 amino acids. In germline, CDR1 is LGHNA, CDR2 YNFKEQ. V lost 5 bases to trimming and J lost 5 bases, with 18 bases between them. CDR3 coding DNA: TGTGCCAGCAGCGAGACTTTAGCAAGTCCCAATGAAAAACTGTTTTTT. This gives the protein CASSETLASPNEKLFF.

This sequence joins TRBV9 and TRBJ2-2; the match to TRBD2 covers 8 bases. J gave up 0 bases and V 1 base, and 5 bases lay outside the gene matches. CDR3 size: 17 residues. CDR1 SGDLS and CDR2 YYNGEE come from the germline V gene. The CDR3 DNA reads as TGTGCCAGCAGCGTATCGGGGGGGCGAGCGAACACCGGGGAGCTGTTTTTT. Its translation is CASSVSGGRANTGELFF.

The rearrangement links TRBV11-3 to TRBJ2-2; D uncertain. This CDR3 is 13 amino acids long. The V gene's germline CDR1 is SGHNT and CDR2 YENEEA. Deletions cut 5 bases from V and 0 bases from J, with 4 bases between. CDR3 bases: TGTGCCAGCAGCCCCACGAACACCGGGGAGCTGTTTTTT. As protein: CASSPTNTGELFF. Full variable domain (missing parts from reference TRBV11-3 and TRBJ2-2): EAGVVQSPRYKIIEKKQPVAFWCNPISGHNTLYWYLQNLGQGPELLIRYENEEAVDDSQLPKDRFSAERLKGVDSTLKIQPAELGDSAVYLCASSPTNTGELFFGEGSRLTVL.

The V gene is TRBV28, the J gene TRBJ2-2; a possible D gene is TRBD2 (6 bases). Trimming took 5 bases from V and 3 from J, leaving 13 bases between them. Germline-derived CDR1 and CDR2 are MDHEN and SYDVKM. CDR3 length: 15 residues. The CDR3 DNA reads TGTGCCAGCAGTGCCCTTGGGACTTACACCGGGGAGCTGTTTTTT. It yields the protein CASSALGTYTGELFF.

This clone was seen only once. The chain recombines TRBV5-1 with TRBJ1-1; no reliable D call. The CDR3 is made up of 14 amino acids. V gave up 0 bases and J gave up 2 bases, with 8 bases separating them. Per germline, CDR1 SGHRS and CDR2 YFSETQ. For the CDR3, the DNA is TGCGCCAGCAGCTTGGAGCCCTTAAACACTGAAGCTTTCTTT. Amino acids: CASSLEPLNTEAFF. Full variable domain (remainder filled in from reference TRBV5-1 and TRBJ1-1): KAGVTQTPRYLIKTRGQQVTLSCSPISGHRSVSWYQQTPGQGLQFLFEYFSETQRNKGNFPGRFSGRQFSNSRSEMNVSTLELGDSALYLCASSLEPLNTEAFFGQGTRLTVV.

The chain couples TRBV28 to TRBJ1-6; possible D gene TRBD1, 5 bases. The germline CDR1 and CDR2 sequences are MDHEN and SYDVKM. This CDR3 contains 15 residues. Trimming removed 5 bases from V and 7 bases from J, with 15 bases in between. The DNA for the CDR3 is TGTGCCAGCAGTGCGCGGACACCTCGAAATTCACCCCTCCACTTT. Protein product: CASSARTPRNSPLHF.

V usage is TRBV15 and J usage is TRBJ2-1; 12 nucleotides match TRBD2. Losses at the gene ends were 0 bases for V and 0 bases for J; bases not matched to a gene: 9. CDR3 length equals 20 residues. Germline assignment: CDR1 LNHNV and CDR2 YYDKDF (reference sequence). The CDR3 region has the DNA TGTGCCACCAGCAGAGAAAGGCTAGCGGGAGGGCCCCGCTCCTACAATGAGCAGTTCTTC. Translated: CATSRERLAGGPRSYNEQFF.

This clone turned up a few times. The rearrangement joins TRBV3-1 (or the pseudogene TRBV3-2) to TRBJ1-1; D perhaps matches TRBD1 (5 bases). The CDR3 extends over 17 amino acids. V was pared by 0 bases and J by 4 bases, with 18 bases between. Germline lookup yields CDR1 LGHDT and CDR2 YNNKEL (reference sequence). CDR3 in amino acids: CASSQDRRRGRGTEAFF. The CDR3 DNA is TGTGCCAGCAGCCAAGATCGACGGCGGGGGAGGGGCACTGAAGCTTTCTTT.

The V gene is TRBV6-1, the J gene TRBJ1-5; D gene unclear. CDR1 is MNHNS, CDR2 SASEGT, per germline. This CDR3 spans 14 amino acids. V was cut by 2 bases and J by 4 bases, with 9 bases left in between. CDR3 nucleotide sequence: TGTGCCAGCAGTGAATTAGCTCCAAATCAGCCCCAGCATTTT. It specifies CASSELAPNQPQHF.

The CDR3 bases are TGTGCCAGCGGGGTTCTTTCAGGACAGGGGAACACTGAAGCTTTCTTT. This sequence encodes CASGVLSGQGNTEAFF. The chain joins TRBV5-5 to TRBJ1-1; 8 bases align to TRBD1. Germline CDR1 is SGHKS and CDR2 is YYEKEE (reference sequence). CDR3 length: 16 amino acids. Germline trimming cut 7 bases from V and 1 base from J; bases unmatched to any gene: 12.

This chain links TRBV5-4 with TRBJ1-3; tentatively, D is TRBD1 (6 bases). The ends were cut back, 0 bases at V and 3 bases at J, with 10 bases in the middle. CDR3 length equals 15 residues. Germline assignment: CDR1 SGHNT and CDR2 YYREEE (reference sequence). The CDR3 sequence is CASSLAGAGGNTIYF. CDR3 DNA sequence: TGTGCCAGCAGCTTGGCAGGGGCTGGTGGAAACACCATATATTTT.

The J gene is TRBJ1-1, the V gene TRBV4-1; 9 nucleotides align to TRBD1. CDR1 MGHRA and CDR2 YSYEKL come from the germline V gene. Germline trimming cut 5 bases from V and 4 bases from J; bases unmatched to any gene: 5. This CDR3 comprises 14 residues. For the CDR3, the DNA is TGCGCCAGCAGCTGGGGACAGGGAGGCACTGAAGCTTTCTTT. This sequence encodes CASSWGQGGTEAFF.

The V call is TRBV10-2, the J call TRBJ1-2; 10 bases fit TRBD1. The CDR3 is 19 amino acids. Germline V gene data show CDR1 as WSHSY and CDR2 as SAAADI. V trimming: 0 bases; J trimming: 5 bases; junction bases outside the gene matches: 15. CDR3 nucleotides: TGCGCCAGCAGTGAGTCACGGCCAGACAGGGGGCGAGAGGGGTATGGCTACACCTTC. It is translated as CASSESRPDRGREGYGYTF.

The chain carries TRBV12-3 or TRBV12-4 and TRBJ2-5; the D is unclear. Between the trimmed V and J ends, which lost 4 bases and 5 bases, there was a span of 11 bases. The CDR3 runs to 13 residues. CDR3 sequence (DNA): TGTGCCAGCAGTTCGTACCCCGAGGAGACCCAGTACTTC. Translation gives CASSSYPEETQYF.

This chain connects TRBV7-2 to TRBJ1-2; 8 bases agree with TRBD1. The CDR3 runs to 14 residues. V lost 3 bases to trimming and J lost 2 bases; unmatched junction nucleotides: 2. Germline V gene lookup returns CDR1 SGHTA and CDR2 FQGNSA. This chain's CDR3 is CASSFDRGNYGYTF. The CDR3 region has the DNA TGTGCCAGCAGCTTCGACAGGGGCAACTATGGCTACACCTTC.

The rearrangement joins TRBV30 to TRBJ1-5, with 8 bases matching TRBD1. Germline loops: CDR1 GTSNPN, CDR2 SVGIG (reference sequence). V trimming: 1 base; J trimming: 4 bases; junction bases outside the gene matches: 12. This CDR3 comprises 17 residues. The CDR3 loop is CAWSGGRGRSNNQPQHF. The CDR3 nucleotides are TGTGCCTGGAGTGGCGGCAGGGGGCGAAGCAATAATCAGCCCCAGCATTTT. Together with reference TRBV30 and TRBJ1-5, the CDR3 gives the full variable domain: SQTIHQWPATLVQPVGSPLSLECTVEGTSNPNLYWYRQAAGRGLQLLFYSVGIGQISSEVPQNLSASRPQDRQFILSSKKLLLSDSGFYLCAWSGGRGRSNNQPQHFGDGTRLSIL.

This chain links TRBV10-3 with TRBJ1-1, with 8 bases that match TRBD1. J was trimmed by 3 bases and V by 6 bases; bases with no gene match: 0. Looked up from germline, CDR1 is ENHRY and CDR2 is SYGVKD. The CDR3 spans 12 residues. As DNA, the CDR3 is TGTGCCATCAGGGACAGGGACACTGAAGCTTTCTTT. This encodes CAIRDRDTEAFF.